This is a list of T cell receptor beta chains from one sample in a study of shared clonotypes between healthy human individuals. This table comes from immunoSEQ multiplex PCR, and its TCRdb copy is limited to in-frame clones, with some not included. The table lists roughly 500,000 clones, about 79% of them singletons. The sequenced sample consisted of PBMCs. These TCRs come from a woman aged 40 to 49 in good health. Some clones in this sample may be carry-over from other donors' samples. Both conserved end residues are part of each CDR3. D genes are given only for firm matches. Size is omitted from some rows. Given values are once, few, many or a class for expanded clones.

DNA: TGCGCCAGCAGTTCAGGGGAGGGCAATCAGCCCCAGCATTTT
CDR3: CASSSGEGNQPQHF
size: -
V: TRBV10-1
J: TRBJ1-5
D: -

DNA: TGTGCCAGCAGTGGGGGACTAGCGGGAGGCCGGGAGCTGTTTTTT
CDR3: CASSGGLAGGRELFF
size: -
V: TRBV2
J: TRBJ2-2
D: TRBD2

DNA: TGTGCCAGCAGACAGGGGGCGCGGGATTACACCTTC
CDR3: CASRQGARDYTF
size: -
V: TRBV28
J: TRBJ1-2
D: TRBD1

DNA: TGTGCCAGCAGCCAATTTGGTAGCGGCCGCTCGAACAATGAGCAGTTCTTC
CDR3: CASSQFGSGRSNNEQFF
size: -
V: TRBV4-2
J: TRBJ2-1
D: -

DNA: TGTGCCAGCAGTTTACGGATCTACACTGAAGCTTTCTTT
CDR3: CASSLRIYTEAFF
size: few
V: TRBV27
J: TRBJ1-1
D: -

DNA: TGTGCCAGCACCAACACTGTCCGCGCAGAACAAGAGACCCAGTACTTC
CDR3: CASTNTVRAEQETQYF
size: -
V: TRBV6-6
J: TRBJ2-5
D: -

DNA: TGTGCCAGCAGCCAAGAGTCTAGCGGGTTCCAAGAGACCCAGTACTTC
CDR3: CASSQESSGFQETQYF
size: -
V: TRBV4-2
J: TRBJ2-5
D: TRBD2

DNA: TGTGCCAGCAGCTTGCTCGGGAGGGGGACCGGGGAGCTGTTTTTT
CDR3: CASSLLGRGTGELFF
size: -
V: TRBV5-6
J: TRBJ2-2
D: TRBD2

DNA: TGTGCCAGCAGTGCAAGCTCCGGGACAGGAAACGAGCAGTACTTC
CDR3: CASSASSGTGNEQYF
size: -
V: TRBV25-1
J: TRBJ2-7
D: TRBD1

DNA: TGTGCCATCAGTGCCCCGCGGCTAGATACGCAGTATTTT
CDR3: CAISAPRLDTQYF
size: few
V: TRBV10-3
J: TRBJ2-3
D: -

DNA: TGTGCCAGCAGTGAATTAGGCGAGCAGTACTTC
CDR3: CASSELGEQYF
size: once
V: TRBV2
J: TRBJ2-7
D: -

DNA: TGTGCCAGTAGTGCTATGGAGGGGGGCTACACCTTC
CDR3: CASSAMEGGYTF
size: -
V: TRBV19
J: TRBJ1-2
D: -

DNA: TGTGCCACTGGACAGCTCTCTGGGTATGGCTACACCTTC
CDR3: CATGQLSGYGYTF
size: -
V: TRBV19
J: TRBJ1-2
D: -

DNA: TGTGCCACCTCGGGACAGCCATCCTACGAGCAGTACTTC
CDR3: CATSGQPSYEQYF
size: -
V: TRBV6-1
J: TRBJ2-7
D: TRBD1

DNA: TGTGCCAGCTCACCACTCGGGACAGGGGCTGAAGCTTTCTTT
CDR3: CASSPLGTGAEAFF
size: -
V: TRBV18
J: TRBJ1-1
D: TRBD1

DNA: TGTGCCAGCAGTTCCCCACAGGGGGGTGAAAAACTGTTTTTT
CDR3: CASSSPQGGEKLFF
size: -
V: TRBV28
J: TRBJ1-4
D: TRBD1

DNA: TGTGCCAGCAGTTTGGTTGGATCCCTGATCGGAGATACGCAGTATTTT
CDR3: CASSLVGSLIGDTQYF
size: -
V: TRBV28
J: TRBJ2-3
D: -

DNA: TGTGCCAGTAGTATCACACGGACAGGGAACTATGGCTACACCTTC
CDR3: CASSITRTGNYGYTF
size: -
V: TRBV19
J: TRBJ1-2
D: TRBD1

DNA: TGTGCCAGCAGCTTACAGGCTAGCGGATACAATGAGCAGTTCTTC
CDR3: CASSLQASGYNEQFF
size: -
V: TRBV7-3
J: TRBJ2-1
D: TRBD2

DNA: TGTGCCAGCAGTAGGGACAGGGCTCGAGAGCAGTACTTC
CDR3: CASSRDRAREQYF
size: -
V: TRBV28
J: TRBJ2-7
D: TRBD1

DNA: TGTGCCAGCAGCCCCGGCGGGGACACAGATACGCAGTATTTT
CDR3: CASSPGGDTDTQYF
size: -
V: TRBV11-3
J: TRBJ2-3
D: -

DNA: TGTGCCACACTGTGGGGCAGGTTTGGGGAGCAGTACTTC
CDR3: CATLWGRFGEQYF
size: -
V: TRBV6-1
J: TRBJ2-7
D: -

DNA: TGTGCCAGCAGCTGGGGGACAGGGGTCTACAATCAGCCCCAGCATTTT
CDR3: CASSWGTGVYNQPQHF
size: -
V: TRBV7-8
J: TRBJ1-5
D: TRBD1

DNA: TGTGCCTGGAATAGGATAAATGAAAAACTGTTTTTT
CDR3: CAWNRINEKLFF
size: -
V: TRBV30
J: TRBJ1-4
D: -

DNA: TGCAGCGTTGATGCGGGAGTTTCCTACAATGAGCAGTTCTTC
CDR3: CSVDAGVSYNEQFF
size: -
V: TRBV29-1
J: TRBJ2-1
D: TRBD2

DNA: TGTGCCAGCGGCTCTAGCGGGAGAATCACAGATACGCAGTATTTT
CDR3: CASGSSGRITDTQYF
size: -
V: TRBV6-6
J: TRBJ2-3
D: TRBD2

DNA: TGTGCCAGCAGAGGCAATTTGAACACTGAAGCTTTCTTT
CDR3: CASRGNLNTEAFF
size: -
V: TRBV28
J: TRBJ1-1
D: -

DNA: TGCGCCAGCAGTTCGACCGGGACTAGCGGCAATGAGCAGTTCTTC
CDR3: CASSSTGTSGNEQFF
size: -
V: TRBV5-1
J: TRBJ2-1
D: TRBD2

DNA: TGTGCCTGGAGTGTACCGGGTGGGCACACTGAAGCTTTCTTT
CDR3: CAWSVPGGHTEAFF
size: -
V: TRBV30
J: TRBJ1-1
D: -

DNA: TGTGCCAGCAGCGGTAGTGGCAGGGTGTATTACGAAAAACTGTTTTTT
CDR3: CASSGSGRVYYEKLFF
size: few
V: TRBV7-4
J: TRBJ1-4
D: -

DNA: TGCGCCAGCAGCCAAGATCCTAGCAGCCAGTCAGATACGCAGTATTTT
CDR3: CASSQDPSSQSDTQYF
size: -
V: TRBV4-3
J: TRBJ2-3
D: -

DNA: TGTGCCAGCAGCTTAGACAAAGAGACCCAGTACTTC
CDR3: CASSLDKETQYF
size: many
V: TRBV7-9
J: TRBJ2-5
D: -

DNA: TGTGCCAGCTCACCACCGGGAGGCTACGAGCAGTACTTC
CDR3: CASSPPGGYEQYF
size: few
V: TRBV18
J: TRBJ2-7
D: -

DNA: TGTGCCAGCAGCCTACAGTACGGTAACACTGAAGCTTTCTTT
CDR3: CASSLQYGNTEAFF
size: -
V: TRBV7-2
J: TRBJ1-1
D: -

DNA: TGCAGCGTTGAAGAAGCAACCGGCCCCCGGGGCTACACCTTC
CDR3: CSVEEATGPRGYTF
size: many
V: TRBV29-1
J: TRBJ1-2
D: -

DNA: TGTGCCAGCAGCTTGTCCGGAGTTAGCACAGATACGCAGTATTTT
CDR3: CASSLSGVSTDTQYF
size: -
V: TRBV5-8
J: TRBJ2-3
D: -

DNA: TGTGCCAGCTCACCAAGAAGGGAACAGCCCCAGCATTTT
CDR3: CASSPRREQPQHF
size: -
V: TRBV18
J: TRBJ1-5
D: -

DNA: TGTGCCAGCTCACCACCGGGGTTGGAGACCCAGTACTTC
CDR3: CASSPPGLETQYF
size: -
V: TRBV18
J: TRBJ2-5
D: -

DNA: TGTGCCAGCAGCTTAGATTTCGGACGGGATTTGAACACTGAAGCTTTCTTT
CDR3: CASSLDFGRDLNTEAFF
size: -
V: TRBV7-8
J: TRBJ1-1
D: -

DNA: TGTGCCAGCAGCTTAGATTTGGAAAAGACCCAGTACTTC
CDR3: CASSLDLEKTQYF
size: -
V: TRBV7-8
J: TRBJ2-5
D: -

DNA: TGTGCCAGCAGTATTGGACTAGCGGGGTACAATGAGCAGTTCTTC
CDR3: CASSIGLAGYNEQFF
size: -
V: TRBV5-6
J: TRBJ2-1
D: TRBD2

DNA: TGTGCCAGCAAAGGGGGTGGGAGCAATCAGCCCCAGCATTTT
CDR3: CASKGGGSNQPQHF
size: -
V: TRBV2
J: TRBJ1-5
D: -

DNA: TGTGCCAGCAGCGTTCAAGGAGGGAGGGCCCCAGGCGGGGAGCTGTTTTTT
CDR3: CASSVQGGRAPGGELFF
size: once
V: TRBV9
J: TRBJ2-2
D: TRBD2

DNA: TGTGCCAGCAGCGCCCCCACGTACACCGGGGAGCTGTTTTTT
CDR3: CASSAPTYTGELFF
size: -
V: TRBV9
J: TRBJ2-2
D: -

DNA: TGTGCCAGCAGCGGGTCCCTCGGGACAGGGGGCGAGCAGTACTTC
CDR3: CASSGSLGTGGEQYF
size: -
V: TRBV9
J: TRBJ2-7
D: TRBD1

DNA: TGTGCCAGCAGCGACCCTACAGGGGGCGCGTACGAGCAGTACTTC
CDR3: CASSDPTGGAYEQYF
size: -
V: TRBV7-9
J: TRBJ2-7
D: TRBD1

DNA: TGCGCCAGCAGCCAAGATCGTCGGGTGCGGGGAGGCTACACCTTC
CDR3: CASSQDRRVRGGYTF
size: -
V: TRBV4-3
J: TRBJ1-2
D: -

DNA: TGTGCCAGCAGTGTAACCCGGAACACTGAAGCTTTCTTT
CDR3: CASSVTRNTEAFF
size: -
V: TRBV6-4
J: TRBJ1-1
D: -

DNA: TGTGCCAGCAGCTTACTACAGGGATTCACCGGGGAGCTGTTTTTT
CDR3: CASSLLQGFTGELFF
size: -
V: TRBV11-2
J: TRBJ2-2
D: -

DNA: TGTGCCAGCAGCAAAGCGGGTCGGCCCACAGATACGCAGTATTTT
CDR3: CASSKAGRPTDTQYF
size: -
V: TRBV11-2
J: TRBJ2-3
D: -